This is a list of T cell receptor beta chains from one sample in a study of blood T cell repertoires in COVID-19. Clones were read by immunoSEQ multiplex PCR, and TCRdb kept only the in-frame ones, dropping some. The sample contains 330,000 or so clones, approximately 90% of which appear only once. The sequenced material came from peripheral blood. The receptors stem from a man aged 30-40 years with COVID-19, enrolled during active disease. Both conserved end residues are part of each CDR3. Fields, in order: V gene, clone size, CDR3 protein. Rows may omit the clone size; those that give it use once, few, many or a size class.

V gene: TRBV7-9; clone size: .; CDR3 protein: CASSSGHSPANYGYTF
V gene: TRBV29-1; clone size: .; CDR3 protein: CSVEQGSGANVLTF
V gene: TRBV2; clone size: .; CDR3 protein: CASSHRTSNQPQHF
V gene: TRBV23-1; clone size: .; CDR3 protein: CASSQSWDRRITDTQYF
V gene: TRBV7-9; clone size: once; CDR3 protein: CASSPRAPETQYF
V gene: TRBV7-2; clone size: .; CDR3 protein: CASSLSYPGQGAYEQYF
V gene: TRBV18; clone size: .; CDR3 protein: CASSRTSAGGLVNTEAFF
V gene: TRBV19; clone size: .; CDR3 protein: CASSRTSGLYNEQFF
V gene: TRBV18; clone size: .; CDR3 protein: CASSPSPGYEQYF
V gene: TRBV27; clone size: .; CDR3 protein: CASSSGQGRQPQHF
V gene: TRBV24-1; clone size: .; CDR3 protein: CATSEPDSYGYTF
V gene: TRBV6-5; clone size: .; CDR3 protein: CASSPRGSGQPQHF
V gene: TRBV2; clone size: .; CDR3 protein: CASSESRFNEKLFF
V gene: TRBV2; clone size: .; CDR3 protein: CASTSSIWGGRTGELFF
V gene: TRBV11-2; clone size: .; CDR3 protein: CASSLGQGGEKLFF
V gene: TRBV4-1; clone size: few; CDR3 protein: CASSQLDKQGEAFF
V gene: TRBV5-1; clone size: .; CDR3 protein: CASSLMDRNTEAFF
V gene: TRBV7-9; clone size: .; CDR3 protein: CASTQGFSYNEQFF
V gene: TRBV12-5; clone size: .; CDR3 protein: CASGSRLGRPDTQYF
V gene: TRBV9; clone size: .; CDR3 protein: CASSPRGYMNTEAFF
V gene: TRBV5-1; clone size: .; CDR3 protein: CASSRRGDNSPLHF
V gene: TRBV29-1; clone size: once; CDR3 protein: CSVTVYNEQFF
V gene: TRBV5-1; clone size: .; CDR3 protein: CASSLGGAGRSDTQYF
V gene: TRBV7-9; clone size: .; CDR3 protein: CASTPDGVSYNSPLHF
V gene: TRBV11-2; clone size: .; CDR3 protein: CASSLPGNYNEQFF
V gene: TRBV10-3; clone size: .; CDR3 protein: CAISGGTSGGYNEQFF
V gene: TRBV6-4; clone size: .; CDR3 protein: CASSDSRASGGPTDTQYF
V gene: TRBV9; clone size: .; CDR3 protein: CASSVEAWGAGVQDTQYF
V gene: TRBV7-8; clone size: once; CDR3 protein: CASSNPGMAYEQYF
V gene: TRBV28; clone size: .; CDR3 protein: CASSLTGKKILHF
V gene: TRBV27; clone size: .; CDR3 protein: CASSLRDSGYNSPLHF
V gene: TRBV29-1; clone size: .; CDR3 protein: CSAFAVGLSGYTF
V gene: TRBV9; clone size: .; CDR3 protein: CASSVSPETGGSSGANVLTF
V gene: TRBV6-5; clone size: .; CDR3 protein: CASSYSARGVNSPLHF
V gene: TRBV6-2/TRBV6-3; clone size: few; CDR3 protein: CASSLRQGSSNQPQHF
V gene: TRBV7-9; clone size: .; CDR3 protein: CASSLNRGRAYEQYF
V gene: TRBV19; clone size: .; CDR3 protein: CASSHGTGTGTPYEQYF
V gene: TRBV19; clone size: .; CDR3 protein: CASSRGGLDQPQHF
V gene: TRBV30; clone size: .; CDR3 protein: CAWRGVASEQYF
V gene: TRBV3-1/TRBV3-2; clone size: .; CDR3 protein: CASSPPGQRGEQYF
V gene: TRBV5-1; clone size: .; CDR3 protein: CASSRESGQQETQYF
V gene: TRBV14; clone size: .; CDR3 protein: CASSQGLAGGPSSYNEQFF
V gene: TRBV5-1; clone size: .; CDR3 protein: CASSLTGDTNEKLFF
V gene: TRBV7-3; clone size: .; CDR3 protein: CASSLRGVEGYTF
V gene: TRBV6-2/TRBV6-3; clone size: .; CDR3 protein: CASSYFQYNEQFF
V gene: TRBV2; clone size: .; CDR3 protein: CAGRTVPYNEQFF
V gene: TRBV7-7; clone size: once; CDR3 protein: CASSQGSPLSYEQYF
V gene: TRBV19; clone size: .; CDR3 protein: CASSILTGPGSYNEQFF
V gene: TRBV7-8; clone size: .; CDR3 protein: CASSYQYGVTDTQYF
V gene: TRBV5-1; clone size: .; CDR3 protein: CASSLYGTSRTNEQYF
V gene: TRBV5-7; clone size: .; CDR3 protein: CASSSGHLFNTGELFF
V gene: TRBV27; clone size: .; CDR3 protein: CASSLGGIYGYTF
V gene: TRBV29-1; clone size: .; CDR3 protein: CSVSWTSGRYEQYF
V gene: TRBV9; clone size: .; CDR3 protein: CASSEAGHPNTEAFF
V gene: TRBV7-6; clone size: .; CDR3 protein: CASSLRTGADNEQFF
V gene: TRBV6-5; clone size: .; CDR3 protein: CASSNRGGTDTQYF
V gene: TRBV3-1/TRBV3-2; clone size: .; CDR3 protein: CASRLRQGYTGELFF